The sequence of this TCR beta chain was determined in a study of T cells in Graves' hyperthyroidism and ophthalmopathy. TCR beta CDR3 regions were amplified from RNA. Using the HTBI primer set, a first-round RT-PCR was run on the TCR CDR3. One entry per CDR3 protein, called by TCRdb with MiXCR from the multiplex PCR reads. This sample has a few hundred thousand distinct CDR3 sequences; roughly an eighth occur once, and the top ten carry 5% to 6%. Study-wide results and caveats: With a median lead of roughly 6.2 months before onset, the model predicted ophthalmopathy.

The trim removed 7 bases at V and 3 bases at J, leaving 9 bases unmatched. The CDR3 consists of 15 residues. CDR1 and CDR2 (germline): LNHDA, SQIVND (reference sequence). Stability of Graves' hyperthyroidism was defined as absent ophthalmopathy progression within 18 months. Patients aged 18 to 65 with hyperthyroidism were newly diagnosed, with duration under 2 months. On this clonotype: The antigen remains undetermined.

The clonotype comes from a woman aged 18-29 years with Graves' hyperthyroidism. Sequenced material: blood. The chain joins TRBV19 to TRBJ1-5; TRBD1 matches at 7 bases. The CDR3 reads CASKQGPLINQPQHF. CDR3 DNA: TGTGCCAGTAAACAGGGGCCCTTGATCAATCAGCCCCAGCATTTT.